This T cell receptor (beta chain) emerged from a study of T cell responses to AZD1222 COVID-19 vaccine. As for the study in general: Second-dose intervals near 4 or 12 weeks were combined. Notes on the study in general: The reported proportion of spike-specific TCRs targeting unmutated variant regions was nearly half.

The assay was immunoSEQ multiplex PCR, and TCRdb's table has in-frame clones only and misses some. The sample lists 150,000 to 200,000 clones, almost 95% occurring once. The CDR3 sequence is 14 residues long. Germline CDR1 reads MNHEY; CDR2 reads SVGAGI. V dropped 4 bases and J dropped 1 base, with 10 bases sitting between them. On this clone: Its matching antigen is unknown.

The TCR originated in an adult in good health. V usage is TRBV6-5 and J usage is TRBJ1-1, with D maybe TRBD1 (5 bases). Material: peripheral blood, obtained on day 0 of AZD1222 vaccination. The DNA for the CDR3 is TGTGCCAGCAGTTGGGGCGGCGGGAACACTGAAGCTTTCTTT. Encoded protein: CASSWGGGNTEAFF.